Listed here are 8 T cell receptor beta chains from one sample, sequenced in a study of response to subunit inactivated influenza vaccine. TCRdb re-called the RT-PCR reads with MiXCR, one entry per CDR3 protein. Among a few hundred thousand distinct CDR3 sequences, over 9.5% were seen once, and the ten largest hold roughly 12%. Specimen: PBMCs from blood, collected roughly 48 days after vaccination. The receptors come from a man in his fifties who received an inactivated influenza vaccine.

V gene TRBV18 combines with J gene TRBJ2-1, with no clear D. Germline V gene sequence: CDR1 KGHSH, CDR2 LQKENI. This CDR3 contains 14 residues. Trimming removed 2 bases at V and 0 bases at J, with 5 bases between. The CDR3 DNA follows: TGTGCCAGCTCACCATCCCACTCCTACAATGAGCAGTTCTTC. Protein: CASSPSHSYNEQFF.

This clonotype has just a few counts. This chain joins TRBV4-2 and TRBJ2-1; the D gene is possibly TRBD1 (5 bases). Germline V gene data show CDR1 as LGHNA and CDR2 as YNFKEQ. Trimming cost V 1 base and J 1 base, with 8 bases left between them. The CDR3 covers 15 residues. CDR3 sequence: CASSQAAGSYNEQFF. DNA of the CDR3: TGTGCCAGCAGCCAAGCGGCAGGGTCCTACAATGAGCAGTTCTTC.

The chain couples TRBV7-9 to TRBJ2-2; a weak D match, TRBD1 (6 bases). This CDR3 is built from 16 residues. CDR1 and CDR2 from the germline V gene are SEHNR and FQNEAQ (reference sequence). V was shortened by 0 bases and J by 7 bases, with 15 bases between the two germline ends. Here the CDR3 reads CASSLALGTIVGELFF. CDR3 nucleotide sequence: TGTGCCAGCAGCTTAGCTCTCGGGACAATCGTCGGGGAGCTGTTTTTT.

This clonotype turned up a few times. The genes are TRBV6-1 and TRBJ2-1; 7 bases agree with TRBD1. The CDR3 is 15 residues long. The junction had 10 bases not matched to a gene; V was cut back by 5 bases and J by 6 bases. Germline CDR1 MNHNS, CDR2 SASEGT. The CDR3 DNA reads as TGTGCCAGCAGTCCCGAGAGGGGGCGATTCAATGAGCAGTTCTTC. Translating it yields CASSPERGRFNEQFF.

The chain uses TRBV2 and TRBJ2-5; perhaps TRBD2 as D (6 bases). The germline V gene encodes CDR1 SNHLY and CDR2 FYNNEI. Trimming removed 7 bases at V and 5 bases at J, with 8 bases between. The CDR3 length is 11 residues. In nucleotides, the CDR3 is TGTGCCAGCAAGGCGGGGGAGACCCAGTACTTC. Translation gives CASKAGETQYF.

In this sample, this clonotype turned up a few times. This sequence joins TRBV7-2 and TRBJ2-7; D is ambiguous. The CDR3 consists of 15 residues. Trimming left V 5 bases short and J 0 bases short, with 14 bases between. Germline V gene lookup returns CDR1 SGHTA and CDR2 FQGNSA. The CDR3 loop is CASSRPPDNSYEQYF. The DNA of the CDR3 is TGTGCCAGCAGCCGTCCCCCAGACAACTCCTACGAGCAGTACTTC.

The J gene is TRBJ1-6, the V gene TRBV6-2 or TRBV6-3, with D tentatively TRBD1 (6 bases). The germline CDR1 and CDR2 sequences are MNHEY and SVGEGT. Trimming left V 6 bases short and J 1 base short, with 16 bases between. The CDR3 runs 17 residues. CDR3 nucleotide sequence: TGTGCCAGCAGCCCTTTCAGGGGAACATCCTATAATTCACCCCTCCACTTT. It is translated as CASSPFRGTSYNSPLHF.

The rearrangement uses TRBV4-3 and TRBJ1-1; a possible D gene is TRBD1 (5 bases). This CDR3 region has 13 residues. V lost 9 bases to trimming and J lost 2 bases, with 13 bases between them. CDR1 and CDR2 from the germline V gene are LGHNA and YSLEER. CDR3 region: CASRAGDNTEAFF. CDR3 coding DNA: TGCGCCAGTCGAGCCGGGGACAACACTGAAGCTTTCTTT.